The 29 T cell receptor beta chains reported below all come from one sample, sequenced in a study of beta chain features in type 1 diabetes. Sequenced material consisted of expressed TCRB transcripts (all of the isolated RNA was reverse transcribed). The repertoire was sequenced with immunoSEQ multiplex PCR; TCRdb's copy has only in-frame clones and lacks some. Of roughly 240,000 clones listed, roughly 14% were seen once; the top ten hold about 0.03%. The specimen sequenced was naive CD4+ T cells from blood. The receptor source for this set is a woman in her forties in good health.

This clone was seen more than once but under ten times. J is TRBJ2-5 and V is TRBV6-5; a weak D match, TRBD1 (5 bases). V lost 8 bases and J lost 5, with 9 bases in between. This CDR3 contains 11 residues. Germline V gene data show CDR1 as MNHEY and CDR2 as SVGAGI. In DNA form, the CDR3 reads TGTGCCAGCCGACAGTCGGAGACCCAGTACTTC. This codes for CASRQSETQYF.

This sequence joins TRBV19 and TRBJ2-2; TRBD1 matches 10 bases. The CDR3 is made up of 16 amino acids. The V gene end was trimmed by 2 bases and the J gene end by 5 bases; junction bases not matched to a gene: 5. CDR1 LNHDA and CDR2 SQIVND come from the germline V gene (reference sequence). The CDR3 here is CASSIRQGARTGELFF. DNA of the CDR3: TGTGCCAGTAGTATAAGACAGGGGGCGCGTACCGGGGAGCTGTTTTTT.

The CDR3: CASSLLGHNNQPQHF. CDR3 sequence (DNA): TGTGCCAGCAGCTTGTTGGGCCACAACAATCAGCCCCAGCATTTT. The chain links TRBV5-6 to TRBJ1-5; D remains unclear. The germline V and J ends were trimmed by 1 base and 3 bases, with 11 bases remaining between them. This CDR3 is built from 15 residues. Germline CDR1 SGHDT, CDR2 YYEEEE.

This clone was seen more than once but under ten times. The chain links TRBV7-2 to TRBJ1-2; 8 bases match TRBD1. V shed 5 bases and J 5 bases; nucleotides not matched to a gene: 7. In germline, CDR1 is SGHTA, CDR2 FQGNSA. CDR3 length: 14 amino acids. The CDR3 coding sequence is TGTGCCAGCAGCCGGACAGGGATGAGGTATGGCTACACCTTC. Translating gives CASSRTGMRYGYTF.

This clone was recorded once. The chain combines TRBV18 with TRBJ2-3; D remains unclear. This CDR3 has 17 amino acids. Germline-derived CDR1 and CDR2 are KGHSH and LQKENI. Deletions cut 3 bases from V and 0 bases from J, with 16 bases between. CDR3 residues: CASSPISVSDSTDTQYF. CDR3 coding DNA: TGTGCCAGCTCACCCATTTCCGTGAGCGATAGCACAGATACGCAGTATTTT. The full variable domain, in which reference TRBV18 and TRBJ2-3 provide the parts outside the CDR3, is NAGVMQNPRHLVRRRGQEARLRCSPMKGHSHVYWYRQLPEEGLKFMVYLQKENIIDESGMPKERFSAEFPKEGPSILRIQQVVRGDSAAYFCASSPISVSDSTDTQYFGPGTRLTVL.

There are a few counts of this clone. V gene TRBV5-6 combines with J gene TRBJ2-6, with 8 bases identical to TRBD1. The CDR3 is made up of 16 amino acids. The junction had 6 bases not matched to a gene; V was cut back by 3 bases and J by 4 bases. The germline V gene encodes CDR1 SGHDT and CDR2 YYEEEE. The DNA of the CDR3 is TGTGCCAGCAGCTCAGACAGGGGTTCCGGGGCCAACGTCCTGACTTTC. This codes for CASSSDRGSGANVLTF.

V is TRBV6-1 and J is TRBJ1-4; unclear D gene. This CDR3 is built from 15 residues. With 6 bases removed from V and 0 bases from J, the gap between germline ends came to 11 bases. Germline V gene lookup returns CDR1 MNHNS and CDR2 SASEGT. The CDR3 DNA follows: TGTGCCAGCAGGAGGATGCCTGCAACTAATGAAAAACTGTTTTTT. Protein: CASRRMPATNEKLFF.

This clone was recorded a few times. V is TRBV28 and J is TRBJ1-2; the D is unclear. CDR1 MDHEN and CDR2 SYDVKM come from the germline V gene. The CDR3 is made up of 11 amino acids. Trimming shortened V by 2 bases and J by 5 bases, and 3 bases separated the two germline ends. CDR3 sequence: CASSLEYGYTF. The CDR3 nucleotides read TGTGCCAGCAGTTTAGAGTATGGCTACACCTTC.

This clone was counted a few times. Other DNA sequences within the sample encode an identical CDR3. This chain connects TRBV9 to TRBJ2-5; TRBD2 agrees at 8 bases. The CDR3 spans 14 residues. CDR1 is SGDLS and CDR2 is YYNGEE in the germline V gene. Trimming removed 0 bases from V and 4 bases from J; junction bases left unmatched: 2. The CDR3 bases are TGTGCCAGCAGCGTAGGGCTAGCGGGAGAGACCCAGTACTTC. The encoded protein is CASSVGLAGETQYF.

J is TRBJ1-4 and V is TRBV7-2; a weak D match, TRBD1 (6 bases). The ends were cut back, 5 bases at V and 7 bases at J, with 20 bases in the middle. Germline CDR1 is SGHTA and CDR2 is FQGNSA. There are 16 residues in the CDR3. The CDR3 DNA follows: TGTGCCAGCAGCAACCGAGGGGGAGGGGGACGTGAAAAACTGTTTTTT. Translating it yields CASSNRGGGGREKLFF.

A word on this clone: One junction end does not reproduce the germline sequence, and a read error may be involved. The chain employs TRBV7-2 and TRBJ2-1; 8 bases line up with TRBD1. The germline V gene encodes CDR1 SGHTA and CDR2 FQGNSA. This CDR3 has 16 residues. CDR3 region: CASSLDWGVQGQGLVF. The CDR3 DNA is TGTGCCAGCAGCTTAGATTGGGGAGTTCAAGGACAGGGCCTCGTCTTC.

This clone was counted a single time. The chain combines TRBV6-5 with TRBJ1-6, with D possibly matching TRBD1 (5 bases). Germline CDR1 MNHEY, CDR2 SVGAGI. The CDR3 contains 13 residues. The V end lost 2 bases, the J end lost 8 bases, and 7 bases lay between the germline ends. CDR3: CASSYDSHSPLHF. The DNA for the CDR3 is TGTGCCAGCAGTTACGACAGCCATTCACCCCTCCACTTT.

This clone was observed a few times. The rearrangement joins TRBV15 to TRBJ1-1; D is uncertain. The CDR3 length is 15 residues. Looked up from germline, CDR1 is LNHNV and CDR2 is YYDKDF (reference sequence). The germline V and J ends were trimmed by 1 base and 3 bases, with 12 bases remaining between them. CDR3: CATSRVEGSDTEAFF. In DNA, the CDR3 is TGTGCCACCAGCAGAGTTGAGGGATCGGACACTGAAGCTTTCTTT.

The V call is TRBV2, the J call TRBJ2-5, with D maybe TRBD2 (5 bases). V lost 10 bases to trimming and J lost 0 bases, with 15 bases between them. Germline V gives CDR1 SNHLY, CDR2 FYNNEI. The CDR3 covers 14 residues. The DNA of the CDR3 is TGTGCCACTGAACGGGGTTTGTACCAAGAGACCCAGTACTTC. Amino acids: CATERGLYQETQYF. Variable domain in full (rest from reference TRBV2 and TRBJ2-5): EPEVTQTPSHQVTQMGQEVILRCVPISNHLYFYWYRQILGQKVEFLVSFYNNEISEKSEIFDDQFSVERPDGSNFTLKIRSTKLEDSAMYFCATERGLYQETQYFGPGTRLLVL.

This clone was detected only a few times. The chain joins TRBV4-3 to TRBJ1-2; D is unresolved. Trimming removed 0 bases from V and 8 bases from J, with 13 bases in between. Germline V gene data show CDR1 as LGHNA and CDR2 as YSLEER. The length of the CDR3 is 14 residues. The CDR3 DNA sequence: TGCGCCAGCAGCCAAGAAGGAATAGCGGGGGGCTACACCTTC. This gives the protein CASSQEGIAGGYTF.

This clone occurred a few times. The genes are TRBV11-2 and TRBJ2-7; 9 bases match TRBD1. The CDR3 loop spans 14 amino acids. J gave up 6 bases and V 5 bases, and 8 bases lay outside the gene matches. Germline V gives CDR1 SGHAT, CDR2 FQNNGV. CDR3 in amino acids: CASSPWDREGEQYF. In DNA, the CDR3 is TGTGCCAGCAGCCCCTGGGACAGGGAAGGCGAGCAGTACTTC.

This clone came up once. This chain links TRBV28 with TRBJ1-4; 10 bases agree with TRBD1. CDR3 size: 17 residues. CDR1 is MDHEN, CDR2 SYDVKM, per germline. V was clipped by 5 bases and J by 7 bases; unmatched bases: 13. As DNA, the CDR3 is TGTGCCAGCAGTACACCGGGACAGGGGCTTCATAGTGAAAAACTGTTTTTT. This codes for CASSTPGQGLHSEKLFF.

CDR3 DNA sequence: TGTGCCAGCAGCCTCGGACAGGGGCTTATCTCTGGGGCCAACGTCCTGACTTTC. This codes for CASSLGQGLISGANVLTF. The rearrangement joins TRBV9 to TRBJ2-6; 9 bases agree with TRBD1. This CDR3 spans 18 amino acids. Germline CDR1 is SGDLS and CDR2 is YYNGEE. V lost 4 bases, J lost 0 bases, and 8 bases stayed unmatched.

This clone was counted only a few times. The rearrangement links TRBV28 to TRBJ1-2; D is unresolved. Germline V gene sequence: CDR1 MDHEN, CDR2 SYDVKM. V was trimmed by 5 bases and J by 0 bases, leaving 10 bases between them. The CDR3 totals 14 residues. CDR3 sequence (DNA): TGTGCCAGCAGTACCCGGAGGGCTAACTATGGCTACACCTTC. Its translation: CASSTRRANYGYTF.

A word on this clone: Other DNA variants within this sample encode the same CDR3. The chain carries TRBV7-2 and TRBJ2-3; D not certain. Germline CDR1 SGHTA, CDR2 FQGNSA. This CDR3 has 12 residues. The ends were cut back, 5 bases at V and 3 bases at J, with 6 bases in the middle. This chain's CDR3 is CASSQFTDTQYF. In DNA, the CDR3 is TGTGCCAGCAGCCAGTTTACAGATACGCAGTATTTT.

This clone came up a few times. The rearrangement links TRBV11-2 to TRBJ1-2, with TRBD1 matching 8 bases. CDR1 and CDR2 (germline): SGHAT, FQNNGV. The CDR3 totals 14 residues. V was pared by 4 bases and J by 8 bases, with 9 bases of the junction left unmatched. The CDR3 DNA reads TGTGCCAGCAGCTCAAACAGGGGGTTTACCGGCTACACCTTC. This translates into CASSSNRGFTGYTF.

This sequence joins TRBV5-1 and TRBJ2-1; D remains ambiguous. V was clipped by 5 bases and J by 7 bases, with 13 bases between them. Germline lookup yields CDR1 SGHRS and CDR2 YFSETQ. This CDR3 region has 13 residues. CDR3 loop: CASSYDSGNEQFF. CDR3 nucleotide sequence: TGCGCCAGCAGTTATGACTCCGGGAATGAGCAGTTCTTC.

The chain joins TRBV7-2 to TRBJ2-7; maybe TRBD1 (6 bases). The CDR3 runs to 12 residues. Trimming pared 6 bases from V and 5 bases from J, leaving 11 bases between. CDR1 and CDR2 (germline): SGHTA, FQGNSA. The CDR3, as DNA: TGTGCCAGCAGTCCCACAGGGCACGAGCAGTACTTC. This translates into CASSPTGHEQYF.

The genes are TRBV19 and TRBJ1-3; TRBD1 agrees at 11 bases. The trim removed 5 bases at V and 3 bases at J, leaving 6 bases unmatched. Germline values: CDR1 LNHDA, CDR2 SQIVND (reference sequence). There are 16 residues in the CDR3. The CDR3 loop reads CASSPRTGGYGNTIYF. The CDR3 coding sequence is TGTGCCAGTAGTCCTCGGACAGGGGGCTATGGAAACACCATATATTTT.

The J gene is TRBJ2-2, the V gene TRBV6-5, with 8 bases identical to TRBD2. This CDR3 contains 15 residues. V lost 4 bases to trimming and J lost 6 bases; unmatched junction nucleotides: 7. Germline V gene sequence: CDR1 MNHEY, CDR2 SVGAGI. CDR3 residues: CASSSAGGAAGELFF. DNA of the CDR3: TGTGCCAGCAGTTCCGCCGGGGGGGCCGCCGGGGAGCTGTTTTTT.

The J gene is TRBJ2-7, the V gene TRBV4-1, with 7 bases aligning to TRBD1. Germline assignment: CDR1 MGHRA and CDR2 YSYEKL. Unmatched junction bases numbered 8, after V lost 4 bases and J lost 5 bases. The CDR3 runs to 14 residues. The CDR3 reads CASSLDRARNEQYF. For the CDR3, the DNA is TGCGCCAGCAGCCTCGACAGGGCTCGCAACGAGCAGTACTTC.

The rearrangement links TRBV5-1 to TRBJ2-7, with a possible D match to TRBD2 (6 bases). Germline-derived CDR1 and CDR2 are SGHRS and YFSETQ. The V end was cut by 0 bases, the J end by 4 bases, with 20 bases between. The CDR3 runs 17 residues. CDR3 coding DNA: TGCGCCAGCAGCTTGGGCGGGGTTCTAGGCCGCGAGTACGAGCAGTACTTC. This gives the protein CASSLGGVLGREYEQYF.

This clone has only a few counts. The V gene is TRBV10-3, the J gene TRBJ2-5, with 7 bases lining up with TRBD2. Trimming took 6 bases from V and 5 from J; bases not matched to a gene: 9. CDR1 is ENHRY and CDR2 is SYGVKD in the germline V gene. This CDR3 has 14 residues. CDR3 residues: CAIRVEAGKETQYF. The CDR3, as DNA: TGTGCCATCAGAGTCGAAGCGGGGAAGGAGACCCAGTACTTC.

A few counts support this clone. V and J are TRBV11-2 and TRBJ2-5, with a tentative D call TRBD2 (6 bases). The V and J ends lost 3 bases and 1 base respectively, with 12 bases between them. This CDR3 comprises 15 residues. From germline, CDR1 is SGHAT and CDR2 FQNNGV. CDR3 bases: TGTGCCAGCAGCTTTTCAGCGGGCACCCAAGAGACCCAGTACTTC. Protein: CASSFSAGTQETQYF.